This TCR beta chain is from a study of neurological immune-mediated disorders. TCRdb called the 5' RACE reads again in MiXCR, with one record for every CDR3 protein. The sample comprises 60,000 to 75,000 distinct CDR3 sequences, more than 7.5% of which are singletons, and around 12% rests with the top ten. Time point of the sample: longitudinal time-point 2. Blood bank volunteers in Maryland, USA, served as healthy controls. The sequence derives from a man aged 30-40 years in good health. The sample consisted of PBMCs.

The CDR3 DNA reads TGTGCCAGAGGAGCCGGGACTACCAAAACCGGGGAGCTGTTTTTT. It encodes CARGAGTTKTGELFF. The rearrangement uses TRBV2 and TRBJ2-2, with 7 bases fitting TRBD2. After removal of 9 bases from V and 5 bases from J, the junction contained 12 bases not matched to a gene. Per germline, CDR1 SNHLY and CDR2 FYNNEI. The CDR3 totals 15 residues.